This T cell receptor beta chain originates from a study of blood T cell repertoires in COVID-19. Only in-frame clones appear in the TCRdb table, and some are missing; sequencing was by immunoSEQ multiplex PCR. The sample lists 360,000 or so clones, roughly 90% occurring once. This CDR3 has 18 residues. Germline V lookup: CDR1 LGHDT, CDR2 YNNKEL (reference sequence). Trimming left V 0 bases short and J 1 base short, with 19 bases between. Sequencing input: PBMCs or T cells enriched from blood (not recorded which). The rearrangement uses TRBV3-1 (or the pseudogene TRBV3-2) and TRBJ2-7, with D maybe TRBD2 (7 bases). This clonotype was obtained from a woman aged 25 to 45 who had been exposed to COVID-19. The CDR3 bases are TGTGCCAGCAGCCAAGACCTTCGGGGGGCGGGACGGTCCTACGAGCAGTACTTC. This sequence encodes CASSQDLRGAGRSYEQYF.